The clone carrying this T cell receptor beta chain was seen at least ten times. Using RNA transcripts as the source, TCR beta CDR3 regions were amplified. Researchers ran a first-round RT-PCR on the TCR CDR3 using the HTBI primer set. MiXCR was run by TCRdb on the multiplex PCR reads, yielding one entry per CDR3 protein. The table has 600,000 to 850,000 distinct CDR3 sequences, under 20% seen once; the top ten hold approximately 16%. The data stem from a study of T cells in Graves' hyperthyroidism and ophthalmopathy. The CDR3 extends over 15 amino acids. V was cut by 0 bases and J by 5 bases, with 14 bases left in between. Germline lookup yields CDR1 LGHDT and CDR2 YNNKEL (reference sequence).

This chain joins TRBV3-1 and TRBJ2-7, with D perhaps matching TRBD1 or TRBD2 (6 bases each). The sequenced sample consisted of blood. This clonotype originated in a woman between 45 and 65 years old with Graves' hyperthyroidism that later progressed to Graves' ophthalmopathy. The CDR3 sequence: CASSQDQAGGHEQYF. Here the CDR3 DNA reads TGTGCCAGCAGCCAAGATCAGGCCGGGGGCCACGAGCAGTACTTC.